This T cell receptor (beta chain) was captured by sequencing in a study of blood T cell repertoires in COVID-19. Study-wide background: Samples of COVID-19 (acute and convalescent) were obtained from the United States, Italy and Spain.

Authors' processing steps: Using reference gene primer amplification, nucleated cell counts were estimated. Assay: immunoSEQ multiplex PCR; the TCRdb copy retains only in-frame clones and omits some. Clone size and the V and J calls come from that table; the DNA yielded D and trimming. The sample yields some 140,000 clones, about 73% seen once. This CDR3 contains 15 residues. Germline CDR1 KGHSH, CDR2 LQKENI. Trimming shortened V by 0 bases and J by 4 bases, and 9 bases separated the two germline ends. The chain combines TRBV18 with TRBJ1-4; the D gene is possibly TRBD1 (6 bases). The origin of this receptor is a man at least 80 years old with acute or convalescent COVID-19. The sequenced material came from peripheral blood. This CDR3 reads CASSPPSQGNEKLFF. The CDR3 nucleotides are TGTGCCAGCTCACCACCCTCACAGGGTAATGAAAAACTGTTTTTT.